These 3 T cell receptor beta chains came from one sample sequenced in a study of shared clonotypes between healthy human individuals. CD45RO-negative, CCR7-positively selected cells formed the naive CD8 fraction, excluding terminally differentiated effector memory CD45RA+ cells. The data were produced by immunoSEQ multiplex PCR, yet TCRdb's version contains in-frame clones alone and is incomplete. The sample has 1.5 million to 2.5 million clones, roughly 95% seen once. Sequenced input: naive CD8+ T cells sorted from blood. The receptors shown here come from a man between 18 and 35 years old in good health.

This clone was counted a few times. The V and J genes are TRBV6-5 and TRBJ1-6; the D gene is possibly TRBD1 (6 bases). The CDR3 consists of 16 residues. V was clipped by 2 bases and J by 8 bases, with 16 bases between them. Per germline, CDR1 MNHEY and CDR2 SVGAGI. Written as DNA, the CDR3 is TGTGCCAGCAGTTACGGATACAGGGAAGAAGATTCACCCCTCCACTTT. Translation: CASSYGYREEDSPLHF.

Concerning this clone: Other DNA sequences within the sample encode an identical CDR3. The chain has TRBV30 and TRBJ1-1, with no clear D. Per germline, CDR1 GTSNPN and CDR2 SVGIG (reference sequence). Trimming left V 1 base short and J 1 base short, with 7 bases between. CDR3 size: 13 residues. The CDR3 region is CAWSGGGNTEAFF. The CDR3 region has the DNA TGTGCCTGGAGTGGTGGAGGGAACACTGAAGCTTTCTTT.

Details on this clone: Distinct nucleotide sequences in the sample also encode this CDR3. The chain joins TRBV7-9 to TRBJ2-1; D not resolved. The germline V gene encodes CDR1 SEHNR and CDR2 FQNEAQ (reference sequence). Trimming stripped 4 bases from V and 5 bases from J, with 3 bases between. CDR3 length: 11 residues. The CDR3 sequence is CASSSDNEQFF. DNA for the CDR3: TGTGCCAGCAGCTCAGACAATGAGCAGTTCTTC. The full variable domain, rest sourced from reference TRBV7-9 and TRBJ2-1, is DTGVSQNPRHKITKRGQNVTFRCDPISEHNRLYWYRQTLGQGPEFLTYFQNEAQLEKSRLLSDRFSAERPKGSFSTLEIQRTEQGDSAMYLCASSSDNEQFFGPGTRLTVL.